This is a list of T cell receptor beta chains from one sample in a study of Graves' ophthalmopathy and Graves' hyperthyroidism. TCRdb redid the calling of the multiplex PCR reads with MiXCR, one entry per CDR3 protein. This repertoire shows around 1.1 million distinct CDR3 sequences, 36% found once; its top ten account for approximately 12%. Source material: peripheral blood or thyroid tissue (not recorded which). Source of these receptors: an adult man with Graves' hyperthyroidism. CDR3s include the opening cysteine and the closing phenylalanine or tryptophan. A D gene is named only where the DNA matches it firmly. Rows may omit the clone size; those that give it use once, few, many or a size class.

j_call,v_call,d_call,clone_size,cdr3_nt,cdr3_aa
TRBJ1-6,TRBV5-6,.,few,TGTGCCAGCTCAACAGGAGCCCGGGCCCTCCACTTT,CASSTGARALHF
TRBJ2-7,TRBV13,.,.,TGTGCCAGCAGCTTAGGGCTAGGGGCCGAGCAGTACTTC,CASSLGLGAEQYF
TRBJ2-6,TRBV7-8,.,many,TGTGCCAGCAGCTTAGTCCAGGGAGGTGGGGCCAACGTCCTGACTTTC,CASSLVQGGGANVLTF
TRBJ1-2,TRBV6-6,TRBD1,many,TGTGCCAGCAGCCATGAAGGGACAGACTATGGCTACACCTTC,CASSHEGTDYGYTF
TRBJ1-6,TRBV10-3,.,many,TGTGCCATCAGTGGGGGATTCTCGAATTCACCCCTCCACTTT,CAISGGFSNSPLHF
TRBJ1-6,TRBV25-1,.,many,TGTGCCAGCAGTGAATCTGTATACCCGACCGATTCACCCCTCCACTTT,CASSESVYPTDSPLHF
TRBJ1-5,TRBV12-3/TRBV12-4,TRBD1,many,TGTGCCAGCAGCCCGGGACAGACTGGTTATAGCAATCAGCCCCAGCATTTT,CASSPGQTGYSNQPQHF
TRBJ1-1,TRBV20-1,.,many,TGCAGTGCCCCAGGGTGGAACACTGAAGCTTTCTTT,CSAPGWNTEAFF
TRBJ1-4,TRBV6-5,.,.,TGTGCCAGCAGTTTCGCCAGGGTTCATGAAAAACTGTTTTTT,CASSFARVHEKLFF
TRBJ2-6,TRBV12-3/TRBV12-4,.,.,TGTGCCAGCAGATCCAGTGGGACTGGGGCCAACGTCCTGACTTTC,CASRSSGTGANVLTF
TRBJ2-5,TRBV10-3,.,few,TGTGCCATCAGCAAATCCACAGGGCAGGAGACCCAGTACTTC,CAISKSTGQETQYF
TRBJ2-7,TRBV29-1,.,.,TGCAGCGTTGAAGAGTCGGGGGTCGAGCAGTACTTC,CSVEESGVEQYF
TRBJ2-6,TRBV10-3,.,.,TGTGCCATCAGTGAGGTCAACGTCCTGACTTTC,CAISEVNVLTF
TRBJ2-5,TRBV20-1,.,.,TGCAGTGGGGAACAGTCACAAGAGACCCAGTACTTC,CSGEQSQETQYF
TRBJ1-1,TRBV20-1,.,.,TGCAGTGCTAGAGATCTGATTAGGGGTGAAGCTTTCTTT,CSARDLIRGEAFF